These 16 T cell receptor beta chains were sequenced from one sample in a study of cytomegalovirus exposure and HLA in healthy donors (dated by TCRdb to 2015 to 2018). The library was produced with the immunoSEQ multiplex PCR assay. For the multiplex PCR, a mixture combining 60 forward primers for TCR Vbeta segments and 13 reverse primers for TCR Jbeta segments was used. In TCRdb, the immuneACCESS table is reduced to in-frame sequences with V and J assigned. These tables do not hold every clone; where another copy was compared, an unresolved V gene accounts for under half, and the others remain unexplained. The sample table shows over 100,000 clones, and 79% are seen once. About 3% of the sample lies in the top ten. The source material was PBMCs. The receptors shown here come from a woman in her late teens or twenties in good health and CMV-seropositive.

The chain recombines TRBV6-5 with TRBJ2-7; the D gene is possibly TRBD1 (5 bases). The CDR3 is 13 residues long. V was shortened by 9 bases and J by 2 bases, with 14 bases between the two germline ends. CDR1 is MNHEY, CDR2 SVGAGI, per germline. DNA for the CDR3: TGTGCCAGTAAGACAGTCATACCCTACGAGCAGTACTTC. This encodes CASKTVIPYEQYF.

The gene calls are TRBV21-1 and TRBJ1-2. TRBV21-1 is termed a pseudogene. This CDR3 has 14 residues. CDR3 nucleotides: TGTGCCAGCAGCAAAAGAGGCTCTAACTATGGCTACACCTTC. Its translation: CASSKRGSNYGYTF.

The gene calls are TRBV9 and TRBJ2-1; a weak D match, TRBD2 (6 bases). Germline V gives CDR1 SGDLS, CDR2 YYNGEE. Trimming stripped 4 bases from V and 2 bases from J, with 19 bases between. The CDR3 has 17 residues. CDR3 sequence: CASSPGHLADTYNEQFF. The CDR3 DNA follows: TGTGCCAGCAGCCCAGGCCACTTAGCGGACACCTACAATGAGCAGTTCTTC.

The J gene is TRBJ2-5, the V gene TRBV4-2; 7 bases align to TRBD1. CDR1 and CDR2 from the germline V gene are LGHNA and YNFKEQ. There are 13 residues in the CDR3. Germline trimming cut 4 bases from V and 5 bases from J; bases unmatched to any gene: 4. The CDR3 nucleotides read TGTGCCAGCAGCCCCGACAGGGACGAGACCCAGTACTTC. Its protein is CASSPDRDETQYF.

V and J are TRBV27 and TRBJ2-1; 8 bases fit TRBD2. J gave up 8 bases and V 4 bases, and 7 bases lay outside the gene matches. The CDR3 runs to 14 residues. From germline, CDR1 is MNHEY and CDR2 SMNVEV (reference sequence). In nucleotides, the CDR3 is TGTGCCAGCAGTTACCCCGGGAGGGAGGATGAGCAGTTCTTC. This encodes CASSYPGREDEQFF.

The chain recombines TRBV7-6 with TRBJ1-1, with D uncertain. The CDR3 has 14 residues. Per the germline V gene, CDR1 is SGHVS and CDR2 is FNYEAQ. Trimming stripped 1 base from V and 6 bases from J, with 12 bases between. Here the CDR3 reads CASSLGFGRSEAFF. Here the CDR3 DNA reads TGTGCCAGCAGCTTAGGATTTGGGAGATCTGAAGCTTTCTTT.

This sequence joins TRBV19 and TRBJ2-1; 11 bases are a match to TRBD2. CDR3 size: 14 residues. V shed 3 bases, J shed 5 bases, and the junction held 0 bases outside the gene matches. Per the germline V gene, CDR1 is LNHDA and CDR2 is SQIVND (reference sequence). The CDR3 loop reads CASSMGLADNEQFF. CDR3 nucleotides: TGTGCCAGTAGTATGGGACTAGCGGACAATGAGCAGTTCTTC.

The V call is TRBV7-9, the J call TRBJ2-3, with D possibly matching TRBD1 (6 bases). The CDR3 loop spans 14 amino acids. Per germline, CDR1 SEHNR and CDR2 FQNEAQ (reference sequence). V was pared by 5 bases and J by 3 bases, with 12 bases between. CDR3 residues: CASSPQGLTDTQYF. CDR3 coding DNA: TGTGCCAGCAGCCCACAGGGCTTGACAGATACGCAGTATTTT.

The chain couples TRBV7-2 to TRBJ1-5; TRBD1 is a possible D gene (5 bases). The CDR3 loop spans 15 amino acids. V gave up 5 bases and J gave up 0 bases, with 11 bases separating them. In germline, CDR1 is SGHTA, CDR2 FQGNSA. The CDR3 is CASSPRTGSNQPQHF. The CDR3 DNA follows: TGTGCCAGCAGCCCTCGAACAGGTAGCAATCAGCCCCAGCATTTT.

The CDR3 nucleotides are TGTGCCAGCGGGACTAGCGGACCCTACGAGCAGTACTTC. Residues: CASGTSGPYEQYF. V and J are TRBV19 and TRBJ2-7; 11 nucleotides align to TRBD2. CDR1 and CDR2 from the germline V gene are LNHDA and SQIVND (reference sequence). The CDR3 has 13 residues. V gave up 9 bases and J gave up 2 bases; unmatched junction bases: 3. The variable domain in full, with the rest retrieved from reference TRBV19 and TRBJ2-7, is DGGITQSPKYLFRKEGQNVTLSCEQNLNHDAMYWYRQDPGQGLRLIYYSQIVNDFQKGDIAEGYSVSREKKESFPLTVTSAQKNPTAFYLCASGTSGPYEQYFGPGTRLTVT.

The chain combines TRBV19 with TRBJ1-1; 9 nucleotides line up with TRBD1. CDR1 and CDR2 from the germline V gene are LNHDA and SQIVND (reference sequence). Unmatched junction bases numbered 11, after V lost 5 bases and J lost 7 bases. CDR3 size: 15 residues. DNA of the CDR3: TGTGCCAGTAGTGAAAGGACAGGGGTTTTTAATGAAGCTTTCTTT. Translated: CASSERTGVFNEAFF.

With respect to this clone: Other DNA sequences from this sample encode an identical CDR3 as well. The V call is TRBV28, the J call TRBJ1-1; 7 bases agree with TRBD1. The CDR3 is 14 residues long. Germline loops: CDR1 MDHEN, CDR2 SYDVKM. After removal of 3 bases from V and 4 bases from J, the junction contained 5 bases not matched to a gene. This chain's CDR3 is CASSLPGDSTEAFF. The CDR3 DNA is TGTGCCAGCAGTTTGCCAGGGGACAGCACTGAAGCTTTCTTT.

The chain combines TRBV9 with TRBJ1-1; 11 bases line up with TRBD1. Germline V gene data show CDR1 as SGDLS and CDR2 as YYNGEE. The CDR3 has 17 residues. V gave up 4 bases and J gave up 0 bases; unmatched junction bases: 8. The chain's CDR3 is CASSRGQGVRMNTEAFF. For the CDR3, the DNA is TGTGCCAGCAGCAGGGGACAGGGGGTTAGGATGAACACTGAAGCTTTCTTT.

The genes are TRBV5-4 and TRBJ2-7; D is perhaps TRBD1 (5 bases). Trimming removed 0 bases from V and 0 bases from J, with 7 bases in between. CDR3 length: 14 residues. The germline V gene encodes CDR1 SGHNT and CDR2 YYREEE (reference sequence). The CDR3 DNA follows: TGTGCCAGCAGCTTGGACAGGAGCTCCTACGAGCAGTACTTC. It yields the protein CASSLDRSSYEQYF. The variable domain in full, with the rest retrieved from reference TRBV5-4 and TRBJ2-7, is ETGVTQSPTHLIKTRGQQVTLRCSSQSGHNTVSWYQQALGQGPQFIFQYYREEENGRGNFPPRFSGLQFPNYSSELNVNALELDDSALYLCASSLDRSSYEQYFGPGTRLTVT.

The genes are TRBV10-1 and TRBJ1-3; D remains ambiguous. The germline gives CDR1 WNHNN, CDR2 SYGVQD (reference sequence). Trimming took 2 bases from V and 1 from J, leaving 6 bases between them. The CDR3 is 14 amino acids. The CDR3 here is CASSETASGNTIYF. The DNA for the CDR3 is TGCGCCAGCAGTGAGACAGCTTCTGGAAACACCATATATTTT.

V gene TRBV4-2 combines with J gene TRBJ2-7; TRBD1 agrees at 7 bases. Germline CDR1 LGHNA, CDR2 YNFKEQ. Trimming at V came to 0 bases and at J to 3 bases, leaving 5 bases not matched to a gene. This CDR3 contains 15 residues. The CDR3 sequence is CASSQDSGGDYEQYF. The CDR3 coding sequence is TGTGCCAGCAGCCAAGATTCAGGGGGAGACTACGAGCAGTACTTC.